These 2 T cell receptor beta chains came from one sample sequenced in a study of cytomegalovirus exposure and HLA in healthy donors. A multiplex PCR was run with 60 Vbeta primers and 13 Jbeta primers. Method: immunoSEQ multiplex PCR; TCRdb's copy keeps in-frame clones and lacks some. This sample has about 140,000 clones; around 76% occur once, and the top ten carry under 4.5%. Sequencing input: PBMCs. The source is a man aged 18 to 29 in good health and CMV-seronegative.

The V gene is TRBV6-4, the J gene TRBJ2-1; D unresolved. The CDR3 covers 13 residues. Germline values: CDR1 MRHNA, CDR2 SNTAGT. Trimming shortened V by 3 bases and J by 0 bases, and 3 bases separated the two germline ends. CDR3 protein: CASSESSYNEQFF. The CDR3 coding sequence is TGTGCCAGCAGTGAGAGCTCCTACAATGAGCAGTTCTTC.

The gene calls are TRBV11-3 and TRBJ2-6, with D possibly matching TRBD2 (6 bases). The V gene's germline CDR1 is SGHNT and CDR2 YENEEA. Trimming took off 8 bases at V and 0 bases at J, with 14 bases between the two ends. This CDR3 region has 16 residues. The CDR3 spells CASGGGGISGANVLTF. Here the CDR3 DNA reads TGTGCCAGCGGGGGAGGTGGAATCTCTGGGGCCAACGTCCTGACTTTC.